The entry below gives a single TCR beta chain sequence along with its context. The antigen remains undetermined. The PCR used 60 Vbeta and 13 Jbeta primers. Clones were read by immunoSEQ multiplex PCR, and TCRdb kept only the in-frame ones, dropping some. This sample has around 99,000 clones, with 77% found just once. The record originates from a study of cytomegalovirus exposure and HLA in healthy donors. General observations from the study: A later analysis linked a missense DCLRE1C variant to TCR beta V- and J-gene trimming. A likely sequencing artifact accounted for one observed cluster of highly shared sequence variants. Reports credit the classifier with highly specific, highly sensitive diagnosis of cytomegalovirus status.

V was shortened by 4 bases and J by 5 bases, with 18 bases between the two germline ends. CDR1 and CDR2 (germline): SGHRS, YFSETQ. The CDR3 is made up of 15 amino acids. The sample consisted of PBMCs. The receptor's source is a male donor in good health and CMV-seronegative. This sequence joins TRBV5-1 and TRBJ1-1; TRBD1 might be the D (5 bases). CDR3 sequence reads: CASSGQGYVGTEAFF. The DNA of the CDR3 is TGCGCCAGCAGCGGGCAGGGTTATGTGGGGACTGAAGCTTTCTTT. The full variable domain, completed using reference TRBV5-1 and TRBJ1-1, is KAGVTQTPRYLIKTRGQQVTLSCSPISGHRSVSWYQQTPGQGLQFLFEYFSETQRNKGNFPGRFSGRQFSNSRSEMNVSTLELGDSALYLCASSGQGYVGTEAFFGQGTRLTVV.